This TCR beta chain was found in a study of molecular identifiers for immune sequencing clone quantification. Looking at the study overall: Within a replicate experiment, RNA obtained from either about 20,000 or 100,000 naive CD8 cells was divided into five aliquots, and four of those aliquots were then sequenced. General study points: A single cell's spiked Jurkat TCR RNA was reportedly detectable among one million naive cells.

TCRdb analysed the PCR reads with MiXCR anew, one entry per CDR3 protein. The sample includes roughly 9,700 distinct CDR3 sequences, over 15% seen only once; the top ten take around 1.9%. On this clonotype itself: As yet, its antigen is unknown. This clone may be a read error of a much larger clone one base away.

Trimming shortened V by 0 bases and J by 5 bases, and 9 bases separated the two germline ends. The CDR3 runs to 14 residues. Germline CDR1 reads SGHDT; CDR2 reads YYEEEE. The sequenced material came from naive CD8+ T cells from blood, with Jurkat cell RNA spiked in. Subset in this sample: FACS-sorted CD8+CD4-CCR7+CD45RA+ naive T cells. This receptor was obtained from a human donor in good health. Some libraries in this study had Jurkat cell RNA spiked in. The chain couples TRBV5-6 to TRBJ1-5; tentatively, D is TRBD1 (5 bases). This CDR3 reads CASSLAQGDQPQHF. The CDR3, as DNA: TGTGCCAGCAGCTTGGCGCAGGGCGATCAGCCCCAGCATTTT.